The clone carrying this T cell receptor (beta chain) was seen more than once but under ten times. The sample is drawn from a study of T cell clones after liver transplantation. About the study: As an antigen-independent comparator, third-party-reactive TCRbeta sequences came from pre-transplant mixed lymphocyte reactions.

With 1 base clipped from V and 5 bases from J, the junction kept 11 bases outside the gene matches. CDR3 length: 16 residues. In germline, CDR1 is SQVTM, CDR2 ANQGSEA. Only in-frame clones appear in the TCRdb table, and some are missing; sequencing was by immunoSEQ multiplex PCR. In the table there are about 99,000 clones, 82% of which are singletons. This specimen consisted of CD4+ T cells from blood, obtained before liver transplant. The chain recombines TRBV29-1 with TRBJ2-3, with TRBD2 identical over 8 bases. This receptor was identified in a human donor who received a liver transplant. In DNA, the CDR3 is TGCAGCGTTGAAGTGGGTTGGGGCGGGAGGAAAGATACGCAGTATTTT. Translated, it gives CSVEVGWGGRKDTQYF.